This TCR beta chain derives from a study of shared clonotypes between healthy human individuals. Assay execution took place at the deep level. The assay was immunoSEQ multiplex PCR, and TCRdb's table has in-frame clones only and misses some. The sample consists of hundreds of thousands of clones, 90% to 95% of them appearing once. This clone occurred once. Its cognate antigen is unknown. CDR1 is MDHEN and CDR2 is SYDVKM in the germline V gene. Trimming cost V 8 bases and J 3 bases, with 17 bases left between them. The CDR3 is made up of 14 amino acids. Selected positively for CCR7 and CD45RO-negative, naive CD8 cells excluded terminally differentiated effector memory CD45RA+ cells. Donors comprised only Caucasian adults living in Nashville, Tennessee. General observations from the study: Some naive CD4 clonotypes, about 5%, turned up in common across four donors.

The J gene is TRBJ2-7, the V gene TRBV28; tentatively, D is TRBD1 or TRBD2 (5 bases each). The receptor comes from a woman aged 25 to 39 in good health. Sequenced input: naive CD8+ T cells sorted from blood. The CDR3 protein is CASVMRGSGYEQYF. Here the CDR3 DNA reads TGTGCCAGCGTCATGAGGGGATCCGGCTACGAGCAGTACTTC.